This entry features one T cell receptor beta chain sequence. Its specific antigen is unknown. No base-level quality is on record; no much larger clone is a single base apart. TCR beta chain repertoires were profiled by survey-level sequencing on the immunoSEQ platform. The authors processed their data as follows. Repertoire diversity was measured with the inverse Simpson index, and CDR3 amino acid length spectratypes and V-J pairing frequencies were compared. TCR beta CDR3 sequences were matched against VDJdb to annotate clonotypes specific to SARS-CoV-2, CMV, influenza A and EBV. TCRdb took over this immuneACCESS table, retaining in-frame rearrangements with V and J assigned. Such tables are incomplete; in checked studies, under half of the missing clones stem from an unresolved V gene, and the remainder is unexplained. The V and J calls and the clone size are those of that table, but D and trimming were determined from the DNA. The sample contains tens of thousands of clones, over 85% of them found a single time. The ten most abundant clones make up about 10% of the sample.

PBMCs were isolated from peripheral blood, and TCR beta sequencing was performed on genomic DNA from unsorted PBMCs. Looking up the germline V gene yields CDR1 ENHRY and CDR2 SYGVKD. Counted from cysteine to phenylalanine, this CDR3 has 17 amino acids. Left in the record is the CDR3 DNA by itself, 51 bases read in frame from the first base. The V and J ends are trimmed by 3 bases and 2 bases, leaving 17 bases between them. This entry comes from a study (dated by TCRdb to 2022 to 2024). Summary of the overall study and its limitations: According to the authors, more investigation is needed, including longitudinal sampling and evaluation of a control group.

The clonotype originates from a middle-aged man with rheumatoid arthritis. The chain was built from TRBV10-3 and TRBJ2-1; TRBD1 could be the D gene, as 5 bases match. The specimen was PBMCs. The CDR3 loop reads CAISEAHRSPPYNEQFF. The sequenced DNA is TGTGCCATCAGTGAAGCCCACAGGTCTCCGCCCTACAATGAGCAGTTCTTC.